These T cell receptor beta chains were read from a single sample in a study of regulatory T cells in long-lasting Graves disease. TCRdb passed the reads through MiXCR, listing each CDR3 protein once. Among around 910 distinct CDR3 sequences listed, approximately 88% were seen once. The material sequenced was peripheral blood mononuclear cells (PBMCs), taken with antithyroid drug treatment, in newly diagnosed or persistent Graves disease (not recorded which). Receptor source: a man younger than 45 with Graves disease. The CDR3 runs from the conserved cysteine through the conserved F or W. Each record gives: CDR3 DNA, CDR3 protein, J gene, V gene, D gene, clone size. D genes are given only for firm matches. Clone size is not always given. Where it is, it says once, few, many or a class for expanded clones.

CDR3nt: TGTGCCAGCAGCTTGGGAGGGTGGGATTGGAACTTC
CDR3aa: CASSLGGWDWNF
j_gene: TRBJ2-7
v_gene: TRBV11-2
d_gene: TRBD2
abundance: once

CDR3nt: TGTGCCAGCAGTCCACCCACTAGCAGTGAGCAGTTCTTC
CDR3aa: CASSPPTSSEQFF
j_gene: TRBJ2-1
v_gene: TRBV27
d_gene: .
abundance: .

CDR3nt: TGCAGCGTGACGAACCGACTTGGGACAGACTATGGCTACACCTTC
CDR3aa: CSVTNRLGTDYGYTF
j_gene: TRBJ1-2
v_gene: TRBV29-1
d_gene: TRBD1
abundance: .

CDR3nt: TGCGCCAGCAGCTTGGATGCCGAAAACATTCAGTACTTC
CDR3aa: CASSLDAENIQYF
j_gene: TRBJ2-4
v_gene: TRBV5-1
d_gene: .
abundance: .

CDR3nt: TGTGCCAGCAGTGAGGGGGTGTTCCTCGGACCGAATGAGCAGTTCTTC
CDR3aa: CASSEGVFLGPNEQFF
j_gene: TRBJ2-1
v_gene: TRBV2
d_gene: .
abundance: .

CDR3nt: TGTGCCAGCAGCGCCGAGGGGAGGGAGAACACTGAAGCTTTCTTT
CDR3aa: CASSAEGRENTEAFF
j_gene: TRBJ1-1
v_gene: TRBV9
d_gene: .
abundance: .

CDR3nt: TGCAGCGTTGAAGATCCCGGGCAGGGGGCGTATGAGCAGTTCTTC
CDR3aa: CSVEDPGQGAYEQFF
j_gene: TRBJ2-1
v_gene: TRBV29-1
d_gene: TRBD1
abundance: .

CDR3nt: TGCAGCGTTGAAAAAGTTGGACTAGCGGGAGGCGAGCAGTACTTC
CDR3aa: CSVEKVGLAGGEQYF
j_gene: TRBJ2-7
v_gene: TRBV29-1
d_gene: TRBD2
abundance: .

CDR3nt: TGTGCCAGTAGTCCTCCCGGGGAGGTCCCCGAGCAGTACTTC
CDR3aa: CASSPPGEVPEQYF
j_gene: TRBJ2-7
v_gene: TRBV19
d_gene: .
abundance: .

CDR3nt: TGCGCCAGCAGTCAATCGGTCGGCGATCAGCCCCAGCATTTT
CDR3aa: CASSQSVGDQPQHF
j_gene: TRBJ1-5
v_gene: TRBV23-1
d_gene: .
abundance: .

CDR3nt: TGTGCCAGCAGCTGGGGCGGGAAAGCAGATACGCAGTATTTT
CDR3aa: CASSWGGKADTQYF
j_gene: TRBJ2-3
v_gene: TRBV5-6
d_gene: .
abundance: few

CDR3nt: TGCGCCAGCAGCTTCGGACTTGCCACCTACGAGCAGTACTTC
CDR3aa: CASSFGLATYEQYF
j_gene: TRBJ2-7
v_gene: TRBV5-1
d_gene: .
abundance: once

CDR3nt: TGCAGTGCTTCCCCCGGGGATGGGGCCTACAATGAGCAGTTCTTC
CDR3aa: CSASPGDGAYNEQFF
j_gene: TRBJ2-1
v_gene: TRBV20-1
d_gene: .
abundance: .

CDR3nt: TGTGCCAGTAGTGGGCTAGGAGCGAATCAGCCCCAGCATTTT
CDR3aa: CASSGLGANQPQHF
j_gene: TRBJ1-5
v_gene: TRBV19
d_gene: .
abundance: .

CDR3nt: TGTGCCAGCACCCAGCTAACAGGGGCGAATACGCAGTATTTT
CDR3aa: CASTQLTGANTQYF
j_gene: TRBJ2-3
v_gene: TRBV12-3/TRBV12-4
d_gene: TRBD1
abundance: .

CDR3nt: TGTGCCAGCAGTTACGGGTGGGGGGTCGGACCCGGGGAGCTGTTTTTT
CDR3aa: CASSYGWGVGPGELFF
j_gene: TRBJ2-2
v_gene: TRBV6-2/TRBV6-3
d_gene: .
abundance: .

CDR3nt: TGTGCCAGTAGCCAATCCGGGACAGACAATGAGCAGTTCTTC
CDR3aa: CASSQSGTDNEQFF
j_gene: TRBJ2-1
v_gene: TRBV19
d_gene: TRBD1
abundance: .

CDR3nt: TGTGCCAGCAACATCGGGGCAGCTTACACCTACGAGCAGTACTTC
CDR3aa: CASNIGAAYTYEQYF
j_gene: TRBJ2-7
v_gene: TRBV7-8
d_gene: .
abundance: .

CDR3nt: TGTGCCAGCAGCATTCATAGCGTCACAGATACGCAGTATTTT
CDR3aa: CASSIHSVTDTQYF
j_gene: TRBJ2-3
v_gene: TRBV7-8
d_gene: .
abundance: .

CDR3nt: TGTGCCACCCCGGGACAGGGCTATAGCAATCAGCCCCAGCATTTT
CDR3aa: CATPGQGYSNQPQHF
j_gene: TRBJ1-5
v_gene: TRBV24-1
d_gene: TRBD1
abundance: .

CDR3nt: TGCAGCATTGCCAGGGGGGCGGAGACTGAAGCTTTCTTT
CDR3aa: CSIARGAETEAFF
j_gene: TRBJ1-1
v_gene: TRBV29-1
d_gene: TRBD1
abundance: .

CDR3nt: TGTGCCAGCAGATTCAGGACAGGGAGCACTGAAGCTTTCTTT
CDR3aa: CASRFRTGSTEAFF
j_gene: TRBJ1-1
v_gene: TRBV12-3/TRBV12-4
d_gene: TRBD1
abundance: .

CDR3nt: TGTGCCAGCAGTTTCCTCGCCGGGTCGGACACCATATATTTT
CDR3aa: CASSFLAGSDTIYF
j_gene: TRBJ1-3
v_gene: TRBV12-3/TRBV12-4
d_gene: .
abundance: .